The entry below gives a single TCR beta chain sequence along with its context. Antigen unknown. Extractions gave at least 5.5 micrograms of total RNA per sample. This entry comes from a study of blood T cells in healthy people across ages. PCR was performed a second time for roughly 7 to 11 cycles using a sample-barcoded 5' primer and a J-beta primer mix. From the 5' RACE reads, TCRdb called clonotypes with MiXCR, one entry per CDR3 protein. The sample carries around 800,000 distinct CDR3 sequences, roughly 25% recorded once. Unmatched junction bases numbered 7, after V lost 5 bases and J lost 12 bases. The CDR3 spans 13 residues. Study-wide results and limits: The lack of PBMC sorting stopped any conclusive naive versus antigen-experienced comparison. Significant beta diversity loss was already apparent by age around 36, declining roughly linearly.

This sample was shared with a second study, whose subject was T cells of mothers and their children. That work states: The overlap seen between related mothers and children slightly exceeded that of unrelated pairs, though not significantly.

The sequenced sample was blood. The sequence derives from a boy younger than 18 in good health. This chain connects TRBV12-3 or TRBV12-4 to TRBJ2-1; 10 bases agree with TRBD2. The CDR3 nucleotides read TGTGCCAGCAGTCCTAGCGGGGGCTTGGGGCAGTTCTTC. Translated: CASSPSGGLGQFF.